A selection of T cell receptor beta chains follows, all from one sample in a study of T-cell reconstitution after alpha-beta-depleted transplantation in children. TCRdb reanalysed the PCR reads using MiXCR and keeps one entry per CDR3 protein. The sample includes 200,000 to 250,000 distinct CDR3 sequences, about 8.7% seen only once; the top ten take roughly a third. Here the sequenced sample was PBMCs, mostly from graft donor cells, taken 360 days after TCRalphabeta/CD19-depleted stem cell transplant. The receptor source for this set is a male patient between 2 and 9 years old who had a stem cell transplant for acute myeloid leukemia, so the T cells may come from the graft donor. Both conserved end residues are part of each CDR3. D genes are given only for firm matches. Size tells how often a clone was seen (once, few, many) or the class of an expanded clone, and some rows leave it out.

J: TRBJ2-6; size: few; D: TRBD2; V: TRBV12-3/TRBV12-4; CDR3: CASRDSGGRAGANVLTF; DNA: TGTGCCAGCAGGGATAGCGGGGGGCGTGCCGGGGCCAACGTCCTGACTTTC
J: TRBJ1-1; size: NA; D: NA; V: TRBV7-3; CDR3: CASSLRAGDTEAFF; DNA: TGTGCCAGCAGCTTAAGGGCGGGGGACACTGAAGCTTTCTTT
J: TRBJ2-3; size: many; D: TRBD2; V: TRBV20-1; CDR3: CSAVGTSGITDTQYF; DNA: TGCAGTGCCGTCGGGACTAGCGGGATCACAGATACGCAGTATTTT
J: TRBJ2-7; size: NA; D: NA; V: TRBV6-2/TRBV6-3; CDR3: CASRPLDGEDEQYF; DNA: TGTGCCAGCAGACCCCTCGACGGGGAGGACGAGCAGTACTTC
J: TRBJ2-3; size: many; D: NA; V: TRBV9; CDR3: CASSVLAGEATQYF; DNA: TGTGCCAGCAGCGTACTAGCCGGAGAGGCTACGCAGTATTTT
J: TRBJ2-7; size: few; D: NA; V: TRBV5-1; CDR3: CASSLGGPRDNSYEQYF; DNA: TGCGCCAGCAGCTTGGGGGGTCCCCGGGACAACTCCTACGAGCAGTACTTC
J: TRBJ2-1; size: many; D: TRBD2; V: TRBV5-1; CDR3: CASSPYSGRGSNEQFF; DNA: TGCGCCAGCAGCCCATATAGCGGGAGGGGCTCGAATGAGCAGTTCTTC
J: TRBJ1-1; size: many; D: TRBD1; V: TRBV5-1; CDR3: CASRQTGQRRNTEAFF; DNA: TGCGCCAGCAGACAGACAGGGCAACGAAGGAACACTGAAGCTTTCTTT
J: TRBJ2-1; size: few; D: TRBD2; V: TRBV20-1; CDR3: CSAGNSGGAYNEQFF; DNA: TGCAGTGCTGGAAACAGCGGGGGGGCGTACAATGAGCAGTTCTTC
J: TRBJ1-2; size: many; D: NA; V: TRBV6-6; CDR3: CASSRGNYGYTF; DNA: TGTGCCAGCTCCAGGGGTAACTATGGCTACACCTTC
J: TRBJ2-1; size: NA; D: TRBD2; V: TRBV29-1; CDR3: CSGLRAGGHEQFF; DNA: TGCAGCGGGCTGAGAGCGGGGGGGCATGAGCAGTTCTTC
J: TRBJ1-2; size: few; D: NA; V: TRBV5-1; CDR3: CASSPERWYGYTF; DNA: TGCGCCAGCAGCCCGGAGCGGTGGTATGGCTACACCTTC
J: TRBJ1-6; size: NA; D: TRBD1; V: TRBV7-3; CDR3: CASSLMGQGNPLHF; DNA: TGTGCCAGCAGCTTAATGGGACAGGGAAATCCTCTCCACTTT
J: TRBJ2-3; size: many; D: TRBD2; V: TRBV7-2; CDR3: CASRSGGIADTQYF; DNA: TGTGCCAGCCGCTCGGGGGGGATCGCAGATACGCAGTATTTT
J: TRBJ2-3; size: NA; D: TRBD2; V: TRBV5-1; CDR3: CASSLASGGVDTQYF; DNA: TGCGCCAGCAGCTTGGCTAGCGGGGGAGTAGATACGCAGTATTTT
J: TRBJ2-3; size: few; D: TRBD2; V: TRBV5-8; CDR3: CASSFQTSGNRADTQYF; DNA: TGTGCCAGCAGCTTTCAGACTAGCGGGAACCGAGCAGATACGCAGTATTTT
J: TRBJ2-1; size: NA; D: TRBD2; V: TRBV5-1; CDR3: CASSLRRGGNNEQFF; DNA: TGCGCCAGCAGCTTGAGGCGGGGGGGAAACAATGAGCAGTTCTTC
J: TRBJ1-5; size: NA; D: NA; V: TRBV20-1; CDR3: CSARGLNQPQHF; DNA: TGCAGTGCTAGAGGTCTCAATCAGCCCCAGCATTTT
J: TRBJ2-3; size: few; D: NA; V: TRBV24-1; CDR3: CATSSGRTDTQYF; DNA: TGTGCCACCAGTAGCGGCCGGACAGATACGCAGTATTTT
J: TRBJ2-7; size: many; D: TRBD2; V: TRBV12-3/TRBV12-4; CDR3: CASSPRTSGRVEQYF; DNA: TGTGCCAGCAGCCCCCGGACTAGCGGGAGAGTCGAGCAGTACTTC
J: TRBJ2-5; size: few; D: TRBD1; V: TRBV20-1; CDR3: CSTIPGQGAPRETQYF; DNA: TGCAGTACCATCCCGGGACAGGGGGCGCCCCGAGAGACCCAGTACTTC
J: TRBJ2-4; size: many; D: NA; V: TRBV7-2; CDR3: CASSLVTGNIQYF; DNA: TGTGCCAGCAGCTTAGTGACCGGAAACATTCAGTACTTC
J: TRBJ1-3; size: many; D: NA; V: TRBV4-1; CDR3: CASSQDPVIRNTIYF; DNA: TGCGCCAGCAGCCAAGATCCAGTTATTAGAAACACCATATATTTT
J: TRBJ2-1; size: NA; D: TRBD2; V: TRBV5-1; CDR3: CASSPTFGGVKGNEQFF; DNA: TGCGCCAGCAGCCCTACATTTGGGGGGGTGAAAGGGAATGAGCAGTTCTTC
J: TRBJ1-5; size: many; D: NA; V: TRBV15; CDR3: CATSSWDGNQPQHF; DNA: TGTGCCACCAGCTCATGGGATGGTAACCAGCCCCAGCATTTT
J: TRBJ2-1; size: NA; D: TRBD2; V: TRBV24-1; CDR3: CATSAGSGGPHNEQFF; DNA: TGTGCCACCAGTGCGGGCAGCGGGGGCCCTCACAATGAGCAGTTCTTC
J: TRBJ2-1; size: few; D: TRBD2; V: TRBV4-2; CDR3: CASGLAGAQYNEQFF; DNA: TGTGCCAGCGGGCTAGCGGGGGCCCAATACAATGAGCAGTTCTTC
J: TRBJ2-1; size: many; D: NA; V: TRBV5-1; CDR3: CASSLVAGSSYNEQFF; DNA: TGTGCCAGCAGCTTAGTTGCGGGGAGCTCCTACAATGAGCAGTTCTTC
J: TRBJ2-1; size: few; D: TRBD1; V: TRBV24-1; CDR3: CATSPGGLSYNEQFF; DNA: TGTGCCACCAGCCCAGGGGGCCTCTCCTACAATGAGCAGTTCTTC
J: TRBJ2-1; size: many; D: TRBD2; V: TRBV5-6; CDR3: CASSLRTSGNSRIYNEQFF; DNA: TGTGCCAGCAGCCTGCGGACTAGCGGGAACAGTAGAATCTACAATGAGCAGTTCTTC
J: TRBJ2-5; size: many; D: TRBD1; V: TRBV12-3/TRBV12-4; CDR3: CASRETTGEQETQYF; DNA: TGTGCCAGCAGAGAAACTACAGGGGAACAAGAGACCCAGTACTTC
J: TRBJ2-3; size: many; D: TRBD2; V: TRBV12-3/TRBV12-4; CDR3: CASSLERGGLSDTQYF; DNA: TGTGCCAGCAGTTTGGAGCGGGGGGGCCTCTCAGATACGCAGTATTTT
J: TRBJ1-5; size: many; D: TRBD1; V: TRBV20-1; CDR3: CSARQTGTGGDQPQHF; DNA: TGCAGTGCTAGACAAACCGGGACAGGGGGCGATCAGCCCCAGCATTTT